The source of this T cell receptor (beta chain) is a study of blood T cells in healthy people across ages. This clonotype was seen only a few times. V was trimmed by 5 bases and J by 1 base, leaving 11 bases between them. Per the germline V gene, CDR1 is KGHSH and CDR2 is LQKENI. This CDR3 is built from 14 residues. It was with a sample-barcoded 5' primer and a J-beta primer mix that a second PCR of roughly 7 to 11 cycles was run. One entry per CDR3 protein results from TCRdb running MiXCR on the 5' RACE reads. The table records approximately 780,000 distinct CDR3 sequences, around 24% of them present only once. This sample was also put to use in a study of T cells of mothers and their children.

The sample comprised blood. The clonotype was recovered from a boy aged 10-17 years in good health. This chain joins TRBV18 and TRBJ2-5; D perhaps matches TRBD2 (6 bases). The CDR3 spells CASSSIAAQETQYF. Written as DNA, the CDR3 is TGTGCCAGCTCATCGATAGCGGCCCAAGAGACCCAGTACTTC.